Each of the 13 T cell receptor beta chains below was sequenced from the same sample in a study of vaccination effects on CD4 cells after COVID-19. Their cognate antigens are unknown. The culture ran for 9 to 11 days, and then CD4+ T cells were isolated. Participants received two doses of either the BNT162b2 or mRNA-1273 vaccine. Only in-frame clones appear in the TCRdb table, and some are missing; sequencing was by immunoSEQ multiplex PCR. The sample lists tens of thousands of clones, more than 60% occurring once. Sequencing was performed on CD4+ T cells from PBMCs cultured without peptide, taken after COVID-19 vaccination. The source is a human donor who received a COVID-19 vaccine.

The chain carries TRBV5-1 and TRBJ2-2; 9 bases are a match to TRBD1. The V gene's germline CDR1 is SGHRS and CDR2 YFSETQ. J was trimmed by 4 bases and V by 3 bases; bases with no gene match: 7. This CDR3 region has 16 residues. For the CDR3, the DNA is TGCGCCAGCAGCTCCATGACAGGGGGAGGCACCGGGGAGCTGTTTTTT. This encodes CASSSMTGGGTGELFF.

V usage is TRBV29-1 and J usage is TRBJ2-5; no reliable D call. The V end was cut by 1 base, the J end by 5 bases, with 20 bases between. Per germline, CDR1 SQVTM and CDR2 ANQGSEA. This CDR3 contains 16 residues. For the CDR3, the DNA is TGCAGCGTTGAAGGGTGGAGACTCCAGGCTGAGGAGACCCAGTACTTC. Translation gives CSVEGWRLQAEETQYF. Together with reference TRBV29-1 and TRBJ2-5, the CDR3 gives the full variable domain: SAVISQKPSRDICQRGTSLTIQCQVDSQVTMMFWYRQQPGQSLTLIATANQGSEATYESGFVIDKFPISRPNLTFSTLTVSNMSPEDSSIYLCSVEGWRLQAEETQYFGPGTRLLVL.

This chain uses TRBV6-5 with TRBJ1-2, with 9 nucleotides matching TRBD1. Germline V lookup: CDR1 MNHEY, CDR2 SVGAGI. V lost 6 bases to trimming and J lost 3 bases; unmatched junction nucleotides: 2. CDR3 size: 13 residues. The CDR3 region is CASRQGAYYGYTF. In DNA, the CDR3 is TGTGCCAGCAGACAGGGGGCTTACTATGGCTACACCTTC.

V gene TRBV5-4 combines with J gene TRBJ1-2; 7 bases agree with TRBD1. Germline assignment: CDR1 SGHNT and CDR2 YYREEE (reference sequence). The V and J ends lost 4 bases and 2 bases, in that order; junction bases with no gene match: 2. The CDR3 extends over 13 amino acids. The CDR3 loop reads CASSPTGNYGYTF. The CDR3 nucleotides are TGTGCCAGCAGCCCGACAGGGAACTATGGCTACACCTTC.

V and J are TRBV11-2 and TRBJ1-2; D gene unclear. CDR1 and CDR2 (germline): SGHAT, FQNNGV. The CDR3 length is 14 residues. V was shortened by 1 base and J by 7 bases, with 13 bases between the two germline ends. Here the CDR3 reads CASSLGYRTSGYTF. The CDR3 DNA reads as TGTGCCAGCAGCTTAGGTTATAGAACTTCTGGCTACACCTTC.

This chain links TRBV6-6 with TRBJ2-7, with 9 nucleotides matching TRBD2. The CDR3 is 15 amino acids. V lost 2 bases and J lost 4; bases outside the gene matches: 6. CDR1 is MNHNY and CDR2 is SVGAGI in the germline V gene (reference sequence). CDR3 sequence: CASSYGSGGRYEQYV. The CDR3 DNA follows: TGTGCCAGCAGTTACGGTAGCGGGGGCCGTTACGAGCAGTACGTC.

The chain uses TRBV18 and TRBJ2-1; no clear D gene. V lost 3 bases, J lost 0 bases, and 9 bases lay in between. CDR3 length: 15 residues. Per germline, CDR1 KGHSH and CDR2 LQKENI. CDR3 amino acids: CASSPPVSSYNEQFF. Written as DNA, the CDR3 is TGTGCCAGCTCACCGCCAGTAAGCTCCTACAATGAGCAGTTCTTC.

The chain employs TRBV18 and TRBJ1-4; possible D gene TRBD1, 5 bases. Germline V gene data show CDR1 as KGHSH and CDR2 as LQKENI. There are 16 residues in the CDR3. V was shortened by 1 base and J by 0 bases, with 9 bases between the two germline ends. The CDR3 bases are TGTGCCAGCTCACCACGGACAACTACAACTAATGAAAAACTGTTTTTT. It codes for CASSPRTTTTNEKLFF.

This clone was seen just once. The chain combines TRBV24-1 with TRBJ2-1; D gene unclear. The V and J ends lost 2 bases and 3 bases respectively, with 4 bases between them. CDR3 length: 13 amino acids. CDR1 is KGHDR, CDR2 SFDVKD, per germline. The CDR3 loop reads CATSDSRYNEQFF. CDR3 DNA sequence: TGTGCCACCAGTGATTCACGCTACAATGAGCAGTTCTTC.

This clone was seen more than once but under ten times. The chain combines TRBV28 with TRBJ2-1; 12 bases agree with TRBD2. Looked up from germline, CDR1 is MDHEN and CDR2 is SYDVKM. V lost 7 bases, J lost 5 bases, and 6 bases stayed unmatched. This CDR3 is 15 amino acids long. CDR3 coding DNA: TGTGCCAGCATTGCTAGCGGGGGGGCTCACAATGAGCAGTTCTTC. Translated, it gives CASIASGGAHNEQFF.

The genes are TRBV6-5 and TRBJ1-1, with 7 bases fitting TRBD1. Germline V CDR1 and CDR2: MNHEY, SVGAGI. With V trimmed by 0 bases and J by 1 base, 5 bases remained unmatched. The CDR3 runs to 16 residues. The CDR3 here is CASSYSNRGPNTEAFF. The CDR3 DNA follows: TGTGCCAGCAGTTACTCGAACAGGGGACCGAACACTGAAGCTTTCTTT.

The chain recombines TRBV7-2 with TRBJ2-2, with 8 bases matching TRBD2. The CDR3 sequence is 16 residues long. Germline values: CDR1 SGHTA, CDR2 FQGNSA. Trimming at V came to 2 bases and at J to 0 bases, leaving 2 bases not matched to a gene. DNA for the CDR3: TGTGCCAGCAGCTTAACTAGCGGTTCGAACACCGGGGAGCTGTTTTTT. This sequence encodes CASSLTSGSNTGELFF.

The chain recombines TRBV7-8 with TRBJ2-7; D may match TRBD1 or TRBD2 (5 bases each). Trimming shortened V by 1 base and J by 0 bases, and 13 bases separated the two germline ends. The CDR3 consists of 16 residues. CDR1 SGHVS and CDR2 FQNEAQ come from the germline V gene. Here the CDR3 reads CASSLVGAGTSYEQYV. In DNA, the CDR3 is TGTGCCAGCAGCTTAGTTGGCGCAGGGACCTCCTACGAGCAGTACGTC.